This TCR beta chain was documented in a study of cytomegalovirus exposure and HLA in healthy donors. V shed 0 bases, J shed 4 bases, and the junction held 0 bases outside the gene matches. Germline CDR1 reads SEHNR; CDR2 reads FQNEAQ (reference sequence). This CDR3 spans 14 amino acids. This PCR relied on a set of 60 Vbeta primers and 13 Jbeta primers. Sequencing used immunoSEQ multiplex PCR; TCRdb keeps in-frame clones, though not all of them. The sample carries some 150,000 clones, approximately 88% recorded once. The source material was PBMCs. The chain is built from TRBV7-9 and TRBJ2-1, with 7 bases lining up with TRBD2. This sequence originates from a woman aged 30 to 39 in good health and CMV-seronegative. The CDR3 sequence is CASSLAGGYNEQFF. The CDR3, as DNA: TGTGCCAGCAGCTTAGCGGGAGGGTACAATGAGCAGTTCTTC.